The sequence of this T cell receptor (beta chain) was determined in a study of CD8 T cells in Susac syndrome. Overall study results and limits: The relatively small number of individuals in the TCR sequencing and HLA analysis was acknowledged by the study. Within total CD8+ repertoires, approximately 15 Susac-specific public clones were found, and within CD8+ TEMRA repertoires, 4 or 5.

Random hexamers were used to reverse transcribe an amount of roughly 0.45 to 1 ug RNA. A multiplex approach, immunoSEQ multiplex PCR, amplified TCR beta CDR3 across 54 Vbeta and 13 Jbeta. Via MiXCR, TCRdb re-called the immunoSEQ multiplex PCR reads, giving one row per CDR3 protein. The sample yields more than 150,000 distinct CDR3 sequences, roughly 94% seen once. This clonotype was seen once. Its antigen is not identified. There are 15 residues in the CDR3. Deletions cut 0 bases from V and 3 bases from J, with 12 bases between. Germline V lookup: CDR1 MNHEY, CDR2 SVGAGI. The chain combines TRBV6-5 with TRBJ2-7, with D possibly TRBD1 on 5 matching bases. Sequencing input: CD8+ T cells from PBMCs. The clonotype comes from a human donor with Susac syndrome. The CDR3 region is CASSYSQGLGYEQYF. As DNA, the CDR3 is TGTGCCAGCAGTTACTCTCAGGGATTAGGCTACGAGCAGTACTTC.